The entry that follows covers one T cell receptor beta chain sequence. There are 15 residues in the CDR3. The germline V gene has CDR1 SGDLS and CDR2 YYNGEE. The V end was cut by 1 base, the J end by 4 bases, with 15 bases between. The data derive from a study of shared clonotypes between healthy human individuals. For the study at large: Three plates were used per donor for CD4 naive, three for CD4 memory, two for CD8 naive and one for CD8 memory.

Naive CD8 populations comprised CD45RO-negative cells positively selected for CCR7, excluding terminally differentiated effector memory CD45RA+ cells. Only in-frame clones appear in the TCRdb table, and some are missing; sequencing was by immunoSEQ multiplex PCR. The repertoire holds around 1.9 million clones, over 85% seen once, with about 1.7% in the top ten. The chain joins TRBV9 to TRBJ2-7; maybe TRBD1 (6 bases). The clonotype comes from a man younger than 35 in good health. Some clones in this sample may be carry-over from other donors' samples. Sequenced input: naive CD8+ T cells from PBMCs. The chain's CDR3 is CASSVSQGSQYEQYF. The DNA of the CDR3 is TGTGCCAGCAGCGTAAGTCAGGGGAGTCAATACGAGCAGTACTTC.